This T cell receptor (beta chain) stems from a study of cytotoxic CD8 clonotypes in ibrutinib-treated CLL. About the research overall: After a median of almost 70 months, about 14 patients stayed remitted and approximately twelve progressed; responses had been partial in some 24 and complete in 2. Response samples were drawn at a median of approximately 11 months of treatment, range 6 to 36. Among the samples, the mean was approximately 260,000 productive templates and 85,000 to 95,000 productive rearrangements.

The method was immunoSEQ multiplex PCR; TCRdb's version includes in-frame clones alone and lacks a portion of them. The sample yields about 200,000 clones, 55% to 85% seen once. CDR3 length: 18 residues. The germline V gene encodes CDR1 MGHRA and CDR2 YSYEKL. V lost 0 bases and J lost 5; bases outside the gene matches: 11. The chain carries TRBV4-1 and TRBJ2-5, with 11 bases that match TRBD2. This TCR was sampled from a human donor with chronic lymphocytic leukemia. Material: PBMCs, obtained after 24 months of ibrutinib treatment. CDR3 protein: CASSQDRLASGRRETQYF. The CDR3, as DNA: TGCGCCAGCAGCCAAGATAGGTTGGCTAGCGGGAGGCGGGAGACCCAGTACTTC.